The source of this T cell receptor beta chain is a study of post-analysis software for immune sequencing data. The wider study: Disease trajectories encompassed relapsing-remitting, secondary progressive and progressive-relapsing multiple sclerosis.

With regard to this clonotype: What it recognizes is unknown.

Unique molecular identifiers were present in the TCR beta cDNA libraries. A population of roughly 0.9 to 11 million T cells gave rise to 400,000 to 550,000 cDNA molecules. A single record per CDR3 protein comes from TCRdb applying MiXCR to the PCR reads. The sample gives 750,000 to 950,000 distinct CDR3 sequences, roughly 46% of which show up once; roughly 4.9% is in the top ten. Germline V gives CDR1 SGHRS, CDR2 YFSETQ. This CDR3 region has 16 residues. The V and J ends lost 0 bases and 2 bases respectively, with 15 bases between them. Study observations and caveats: Normalized Chao1 diversity was significantly reduced in patients versus controls. With TRBV5-6, TRBV5-1 and TRBV20-1 included, about five TRBV segments were more frequent in patients than in controls. Strong same-batch co-clustering of samples appeared with F measure clustering.

Sequencing used blood. The chain uses TRBV5-1 and TRBJ2-7; a possible D gene is TRBD2 (6 bases). The TCR comes from a girl between 5 and 17 years old with multiple sclerosis. The CDR3 region has the DNA TGCGCCAGCAGCTTGGGCCGAGCGGGCCCAACCTACGAGCAGTACTTC. Translated, it gives CASSLGRAGPTYEQYF.